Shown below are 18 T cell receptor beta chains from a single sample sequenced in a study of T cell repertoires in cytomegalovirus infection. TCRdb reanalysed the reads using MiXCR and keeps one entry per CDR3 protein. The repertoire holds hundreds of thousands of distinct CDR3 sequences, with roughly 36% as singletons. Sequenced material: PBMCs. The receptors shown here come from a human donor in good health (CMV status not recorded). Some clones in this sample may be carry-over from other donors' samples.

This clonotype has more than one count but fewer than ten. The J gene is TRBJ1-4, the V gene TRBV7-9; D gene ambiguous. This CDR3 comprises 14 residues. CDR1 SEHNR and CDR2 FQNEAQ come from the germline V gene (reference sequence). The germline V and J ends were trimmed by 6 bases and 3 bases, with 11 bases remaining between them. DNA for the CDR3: TGTGCCAGCAGAGAGGGAGTACCTAATGAAAAACTGTTTTTT. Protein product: CASREGVPNEKLFF.

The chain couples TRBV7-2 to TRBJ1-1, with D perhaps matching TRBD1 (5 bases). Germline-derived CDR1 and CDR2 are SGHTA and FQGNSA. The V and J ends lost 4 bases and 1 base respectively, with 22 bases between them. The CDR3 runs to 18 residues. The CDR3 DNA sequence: TGTGCCAGCAGCTCCGGTGCCCAGCGGGGGGTTGGGAACACTGAAGCTTTCTTT. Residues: CASSSGAQRGVGNTEAFF.

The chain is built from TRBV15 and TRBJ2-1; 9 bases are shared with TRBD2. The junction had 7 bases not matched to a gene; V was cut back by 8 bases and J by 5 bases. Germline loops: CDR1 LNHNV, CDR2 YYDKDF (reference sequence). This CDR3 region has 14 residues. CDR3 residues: CATQEREVHNEQFF. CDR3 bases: TGTGCCACCCAAGAGCGGGAGGTGCACAATGAGCAGTTCTTC. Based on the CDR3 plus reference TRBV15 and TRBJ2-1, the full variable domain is DAMVIQNPRYQVTQFGKPVTLSCSQTLNHNVMYWYQQKSSQAPKLLFHYYDKDFNNEADTPDNFQSRRPNTSFCFLDIRSPGLGDTAMYLCATQEREVHNEQFFGPGTRLTVL.

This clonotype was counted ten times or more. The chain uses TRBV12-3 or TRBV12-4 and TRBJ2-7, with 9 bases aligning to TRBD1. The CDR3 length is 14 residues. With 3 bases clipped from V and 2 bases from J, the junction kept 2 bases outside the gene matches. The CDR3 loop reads CASSFRQGAYEQYF. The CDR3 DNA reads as TGTGCCAGCAGTTTTCGACAGGGGGCCTACGAGCAGTACTTC.

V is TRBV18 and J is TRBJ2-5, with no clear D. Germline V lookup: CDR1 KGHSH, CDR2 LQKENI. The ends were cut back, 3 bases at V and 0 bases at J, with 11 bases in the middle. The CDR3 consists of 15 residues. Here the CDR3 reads CASSPDTEYQETQYF. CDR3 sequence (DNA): TGTGCCAGCTCACCCGACACGGAGTACCAAGAGACCCAGTACTTC.

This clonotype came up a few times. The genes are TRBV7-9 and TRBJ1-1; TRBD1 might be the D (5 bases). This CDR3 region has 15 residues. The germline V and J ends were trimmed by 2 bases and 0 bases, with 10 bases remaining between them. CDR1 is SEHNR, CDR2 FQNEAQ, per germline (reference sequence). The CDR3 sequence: CASSLIQGLNTEAFF. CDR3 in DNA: TGTGCCAGCAGCTTAATCCAGGGCTTGAACACTGAAGCTTTCTTT.

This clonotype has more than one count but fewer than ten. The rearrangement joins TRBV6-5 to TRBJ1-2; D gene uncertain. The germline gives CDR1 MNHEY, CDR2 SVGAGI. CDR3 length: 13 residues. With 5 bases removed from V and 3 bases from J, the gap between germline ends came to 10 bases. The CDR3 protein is CASSPRTDYGYTF. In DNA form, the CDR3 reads TGTGCCAGCAGTCCCAGGACGGACTATGGCTACACCTTC.

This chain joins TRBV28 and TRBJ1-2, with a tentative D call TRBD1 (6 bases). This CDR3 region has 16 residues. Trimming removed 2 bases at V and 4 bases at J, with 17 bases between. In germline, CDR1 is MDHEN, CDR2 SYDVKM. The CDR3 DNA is TGTGCCAGCAGTTTAGTTTACAGGGCTTCCGGCTATGGCTACACCTTC. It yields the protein CASSLVYRASGYGYTF.

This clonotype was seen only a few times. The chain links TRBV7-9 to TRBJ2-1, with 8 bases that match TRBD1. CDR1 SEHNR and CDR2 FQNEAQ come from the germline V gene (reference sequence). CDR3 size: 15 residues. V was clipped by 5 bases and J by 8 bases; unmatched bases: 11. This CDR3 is CASSGEGQAFDEQFF. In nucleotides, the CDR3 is TGTGCCAGCAGCGGCGAGGGACAGGCTTTCGATGAGCAGTTCTTC.

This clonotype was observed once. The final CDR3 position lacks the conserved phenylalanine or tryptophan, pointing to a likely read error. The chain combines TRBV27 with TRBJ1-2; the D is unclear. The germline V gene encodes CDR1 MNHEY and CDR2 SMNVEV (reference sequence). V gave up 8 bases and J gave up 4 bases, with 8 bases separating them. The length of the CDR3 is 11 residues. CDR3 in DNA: TGTGCCAGCCATGGACCCTATGGCTACACCTTA. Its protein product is CASHGPYGYTL.

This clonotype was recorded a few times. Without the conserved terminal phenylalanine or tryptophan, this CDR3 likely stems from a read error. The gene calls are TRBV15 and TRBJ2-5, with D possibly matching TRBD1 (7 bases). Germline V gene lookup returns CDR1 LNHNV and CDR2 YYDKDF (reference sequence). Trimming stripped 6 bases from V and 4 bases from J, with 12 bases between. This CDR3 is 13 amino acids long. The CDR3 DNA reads TGTGCCACCAGGCGGGACAGAGCAGAGACCCAGTACTTA. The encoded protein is CATRRDRAETQYL.

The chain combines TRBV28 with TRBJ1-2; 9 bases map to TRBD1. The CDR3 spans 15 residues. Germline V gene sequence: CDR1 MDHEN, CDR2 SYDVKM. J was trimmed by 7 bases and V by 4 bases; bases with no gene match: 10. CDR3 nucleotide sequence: TGTGCCAGCAGTTCACCGGGACAGGGAGAACGTGGCTACACCTTC. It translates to CASSSPGQGERGYTF.

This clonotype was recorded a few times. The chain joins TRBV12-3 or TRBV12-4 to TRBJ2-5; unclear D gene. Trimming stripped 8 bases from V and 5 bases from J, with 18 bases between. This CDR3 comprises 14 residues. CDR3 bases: TGTGCCAGCGCAATTTGGGCCAAACGCGAGACCCAGTACTTC. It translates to CASAIWAKRETQYF.

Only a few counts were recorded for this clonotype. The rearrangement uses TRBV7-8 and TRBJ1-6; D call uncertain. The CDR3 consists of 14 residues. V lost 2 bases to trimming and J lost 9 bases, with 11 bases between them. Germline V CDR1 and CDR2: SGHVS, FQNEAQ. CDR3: CASSLLPALSPLHF. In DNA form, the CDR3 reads TGTGCCAGCAGCTTACTCCCTGCACTTTCACCCCTCCACTTT.

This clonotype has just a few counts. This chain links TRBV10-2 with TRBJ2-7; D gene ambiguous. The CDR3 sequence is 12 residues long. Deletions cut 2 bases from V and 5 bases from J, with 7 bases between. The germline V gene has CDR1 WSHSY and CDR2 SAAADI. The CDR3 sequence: CASSEGFHEQYF. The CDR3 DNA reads TGCGCCAGCAGTGAGGGGTTCCACGAGCAGTACTTC.

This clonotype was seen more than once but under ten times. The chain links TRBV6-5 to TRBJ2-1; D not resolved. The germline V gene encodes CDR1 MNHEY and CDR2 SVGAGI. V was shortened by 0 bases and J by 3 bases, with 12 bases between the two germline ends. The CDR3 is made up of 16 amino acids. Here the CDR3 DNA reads TGTGCCAGCAGTTACTCGAGCCTGGATCTCTACAATGAGCAGTTCTTC. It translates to CASSYSSLDLYNEQFF.

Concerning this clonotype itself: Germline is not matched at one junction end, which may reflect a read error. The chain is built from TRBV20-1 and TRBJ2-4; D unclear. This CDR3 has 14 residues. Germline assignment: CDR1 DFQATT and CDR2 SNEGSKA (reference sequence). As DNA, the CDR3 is TGCAGTGCTAGCTCCGGATCAGCCAAAAACAGTCAGTACTTC. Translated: CSASSGSAKNSQYF.

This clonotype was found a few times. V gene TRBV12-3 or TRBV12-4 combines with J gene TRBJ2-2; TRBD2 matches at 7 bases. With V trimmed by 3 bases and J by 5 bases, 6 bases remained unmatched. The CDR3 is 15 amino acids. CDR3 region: CASSFGGRRTGELFF. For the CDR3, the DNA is TGTGCCAGCAGTTTTGGCGGGAGACGAACCGGGGAGCTGTTTTTT.